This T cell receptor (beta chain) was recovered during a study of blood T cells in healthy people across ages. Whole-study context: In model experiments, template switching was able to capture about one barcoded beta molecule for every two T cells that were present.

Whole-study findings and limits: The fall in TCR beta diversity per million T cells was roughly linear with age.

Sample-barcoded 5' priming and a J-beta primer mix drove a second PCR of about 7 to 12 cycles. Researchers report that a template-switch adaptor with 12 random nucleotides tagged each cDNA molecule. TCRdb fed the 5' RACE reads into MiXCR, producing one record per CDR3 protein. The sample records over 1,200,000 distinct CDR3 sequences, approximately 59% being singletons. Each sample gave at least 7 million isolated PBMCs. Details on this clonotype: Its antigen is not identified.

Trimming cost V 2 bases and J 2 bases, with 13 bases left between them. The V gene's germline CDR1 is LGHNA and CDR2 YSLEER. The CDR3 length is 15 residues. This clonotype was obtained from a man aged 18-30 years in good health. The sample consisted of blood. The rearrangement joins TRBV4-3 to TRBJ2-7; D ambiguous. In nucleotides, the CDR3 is TGCGCCAGCAGCCAAAGATTGGACGCTCCCTACGAGCAGTACTTC. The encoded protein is CASSQRLDAPYEQYF.